A selection of T cell receptor beta chains follows, all from one sample in a study of shared clonotypes between healthy human individuals. The data were produced by immunoSEQ multiplex PCR, yet TCRdb's version contains in-frame clones alone and is incomplete. Found here are hundreds of thousands of clones, just over 95% of them singletons; the top ten hold less than 0.25%. Sequenced input: naive CD8+ T cells sorted from blood. The source of these receptors is a man aged 25 to 40 in good health. Each CDR3 is given with its conserved first and last residue. Each record gives: J gene, V gene, CDR3 protein.

>TRBJ2-3|TRBV9
CASSGERQGDRADTQYF
>TRBJ2-7|TRBV14
CASSQEWGGGEQYF
>TRBJ2-7|TRBV5-1
CASSVNLASGSVGLSEQYF
>TRBJ2-3|TRBV2
CASSEVGPRPADTQYF
>TRBJ2-7|TRBV28
CASSLWGQTYEQYF
>TRBJ2-3|TRBV7-9
CASSPKIKSDTQYF
>TRBJ2-7|TRBV9
CASSVAPTGDHEQYF
>TRBJ2-7|TRBV14
CASSHSGYEQYF
>TRBJ2-3|TRBV9
CASSVDGSADTQYF
>TRBJ2-2|TRBV7-9
CASSLAMNTGELFF
>TRBJ2-1|TRBV13
CASSSAAGTSDNEQFF
>TRBJ1-1|TRBV11-1
CASSLVPAEANTEAFF
>TRBJ2-5|TRBV27
CASSLSAFGGVDTQYF
>TRBJ2-5|TRBV28
CASSLSDTQETQYF
>TRBJ2-5|TRBV29-1
CSVVPGEETQYF
>TRBJ2-3|TRBV27
CASSFLQKKGTQYF
>TRBJ2-7|TRBV11-1
CASSLASGGLYEQYF
>TRBJ1-2|TRBV7-9
CASTGGVSGYTF
>TRBJ2-3|TRBV30
CAWTQTSGSTDTQYF
>TRBJ2-7|TRBV18
CASSNRDSRFLYTSVEQYF
>TRBJ2-3|TRBV7-9
CASSFRGADTQYF
>TRBJ2-2|TRBV2
CASRGLAGAANTGELFF
>TRBJ1-1|TRBV7-9
CASSSDRIMNTEAFF
>TRBJ1-1|TRBV19
CASRVWVTDEAFF
>TRBJ1-5|TRBV27
CASSLQSYSNQPQHF
>TRBJ2-7|TRBV7-3
CASSLTLRTDYEQYF
>TRBJ1-4|TRBV2
CASSYRGEKLFF
>TRBJ2-3|TRBV18
CASSTPGLYTDTQYF
>TRBJ2-7|TRBV2
CASSDNNSYEQYF
>TRBJ2-1|TRBV7-6
CASSSREGVDEQFF
>TRBJ2-1|TRBV29-1
CSVEPREDNEQFF
>TRBJ2-7|TRBV11-2
CASSLEFRYEQYF
>TRBJ2-7|TRBV4-1
CASRLGWTEAYEQYF
>TRBJ2-7|TRBV11-2
CASSLGEAYEQYF
>TRBJ2-7|TRBV5-1
CASSSVTGGHYEQYF
>TRBJ1-1|TRBV10-3
CAISDRDGKNTEAFF
>TRBJ2-2|TRBV27
CASRIEGSGTGELFF
>TRBJ2-7|TRBV19
CASSPDGSSYEQYF
>TRBJ1-1|TRBV4-3
CASSDGHITEAFF
>TRBJ2-7|TRBV7-6
CASSFGQGGYEQYF
>TRBJ2-7|TRBV27
CASALGYDTEQYF
>TRBJ2-1|TRBV11-3
CASSPGAYNEQFF
>TRBJ2-3|TRBV12-5
CASGLSLTQSGVLTDTQYF
>TRBJ2-3|TRBV7-9
CASSGYGSEGDTQYF
>TRBJ2-3|TRBV7-9
CASSSHWGQAFTDTQYF
>TRBJ2-6|TRBV15
CATSRDWSPSGANVLTF
>TRBJ2-3|TRBV4-2
CASSQAQGWLDTQYF
>TRBJ1-1|TRBV2
CASSDEANRGNTEAFF
>TRBJ2-3|TRBV9
CASSPEAGFTDTQYF
>TRBJ2-7|TRBV6-1
CASSEALSASGLSYEQYF
>TRBJ2-4|TRBV27
CATSAGVMGIQYF
>TRBJ2-5|TRBV11-3
CASSSTSGSGKETQYF
>TRBJ2-7|TRBV13
CASSPGTSGSGYEQYF